Below, 5 T cell receptor beta chains from the same sample are listed, as sequenced in a study of blood T cell repertoires in COVID-19. Generated by immunoSEQ multiplex PCR, the TCRdb table keeps only in-frame clones and is missing some. The table records fewer than 300,000 clones, 90% to 95% of them present only once. Sequencing was carried out using peripheral blood. The origin of the receptors is a woman in her twenties or thirties with COVID-19, enrolled during active disease.

This chain links TRBV3-1 (or the pseudogene TRBV3-2) with TRBJ1-5, with D tentatively TRBD1 (6 bases). This CDR3 spans 15 amino acids. Between the trimmed V and J ends, which lost 0 bases and 7 bases, there was a span of 13 bases. Germline V lookup: CDR1 LGHDT, CDR2 YNNKEL (reference sequence). The CDR3 loop is CASSQDGGRGQPQHF. CDR3 nucleotide sequence: TGTGCCAGCAGCCAAGATGGGGGCCGGGGACAGCCCCAGCATTTT.

This chain joins TRBV30 and TRBJ1-1; D perhaps matches TRBD1 (5 bases). Germline V CDR1 and CDR2: GTSNPN, SVGIG (reference sequence). CDR3 length equals 12 residues. V shed 5 bases and J shed 1 base, with 8 bases lying between them. The CDR3 loop reads CAWGTANTEAFF. CDR3 nucleotide sequence: TGTGCCTGGGGGACTGCGAACACTGAAGCTTTCTTT.

This clone was seen a single time. V is TRBV30 and J is TRBJ1-1; D is possibly TRBD1 (5 bases). CDR3 length: 13 residues. Trimming stripped 7 bases from V and 3 bases from J, with 15 bases between. Germline V gene sequence: CDR1 GTSNPN, CDR2 SVGIG (reference sequence). In DNA, the CDR3 is TGTGCCTCGGACGTGACAGCGCACACTGAAGCTTTCTTT. Its protein is CASDVTAHTEAFF.

The chain couples TRBV7-2 to TRBJ1-2; D unresolved. This CDR3 spans 13 amino acids. Germline CDR1 SGHTA, CDR2 FQGNSA. V was shortened by 1 base and J by 7 bases, with 10 bases between the two germline ends. The CDR3 DNA reads TGTGCCAGCAGCTTAGTGCGGGAGGGTGGCTACACCTTC. This encodes CASSLVREGGYTF.

This sequence joins TRBV19 and TRBJ2-1; 9 positions agree with TRBD2. The V and J ends lost 10 bases and 3 bases, in that order; junction bases with no gene match: 7. The germline V gene encodes CDR1 LNHDA and CDR2 SQIVND (reference sequence). This CDR3 comprises 14 residues. This CDR3 reads CATKTSGNYNEQFF. DNA of the CDR3: TGTGCCACAAAGACTAGCGGCAACTACAATGAGCAGTTCTTC.